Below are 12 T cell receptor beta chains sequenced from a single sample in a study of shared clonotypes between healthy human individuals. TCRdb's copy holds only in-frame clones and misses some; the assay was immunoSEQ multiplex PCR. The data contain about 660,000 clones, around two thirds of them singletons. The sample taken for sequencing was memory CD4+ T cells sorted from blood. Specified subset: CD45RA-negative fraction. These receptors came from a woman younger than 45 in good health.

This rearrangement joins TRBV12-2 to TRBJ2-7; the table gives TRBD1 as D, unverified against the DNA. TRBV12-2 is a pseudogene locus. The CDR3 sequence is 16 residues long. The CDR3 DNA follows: TGTGCAAGTCGCTTAGAATTTAGGGGACACCTCTACGAGCAGTACTTC. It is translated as CASRLEFRGHLYEQYF.

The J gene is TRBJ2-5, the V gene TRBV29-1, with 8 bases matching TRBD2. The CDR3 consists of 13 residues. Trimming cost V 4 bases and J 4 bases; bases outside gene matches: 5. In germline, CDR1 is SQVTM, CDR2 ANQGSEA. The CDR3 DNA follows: TGCAGCGTTGGCCCGGGACTAGTAGAGACCCAGTACTTC. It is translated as CSVGPGLVETQYF.

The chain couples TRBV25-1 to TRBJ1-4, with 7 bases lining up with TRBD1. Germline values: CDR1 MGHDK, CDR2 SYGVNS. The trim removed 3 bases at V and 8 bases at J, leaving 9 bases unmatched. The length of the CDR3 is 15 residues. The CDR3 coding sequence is TGTGCCAGCAGTGACAAGATACAGGGGAACGAAAAACTGTTTTTT. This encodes CASSDKIQGNEKLFF.

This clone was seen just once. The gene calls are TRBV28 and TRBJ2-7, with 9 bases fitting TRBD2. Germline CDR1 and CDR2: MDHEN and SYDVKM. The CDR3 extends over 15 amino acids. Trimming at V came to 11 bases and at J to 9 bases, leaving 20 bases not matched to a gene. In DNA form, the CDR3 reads TGTGCCTCGAAACTCGCCGCCTTGCGGGAGGGCAGGCAGTACTTC. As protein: CASKLAALREGRQYF. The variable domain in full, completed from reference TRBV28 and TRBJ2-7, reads DVKVTQSSRYLVKRTGEKVFLECVQDMDHENMFWYRQDPGLGLRLIYFSYDVKMKEKGDIPEGYSVSREKKERFSLILESASTNQTSMYLCASKLAALREGRQYFGPGTRLTVT.

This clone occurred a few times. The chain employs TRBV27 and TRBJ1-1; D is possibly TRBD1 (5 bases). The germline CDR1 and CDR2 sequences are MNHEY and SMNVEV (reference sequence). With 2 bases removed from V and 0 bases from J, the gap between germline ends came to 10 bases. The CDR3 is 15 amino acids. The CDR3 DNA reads TGTGCCAGCAGTTTAAAGAGGGGAATGAACACTGAAGCTTTCTTT. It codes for CASSLKRGMNTEAFF.

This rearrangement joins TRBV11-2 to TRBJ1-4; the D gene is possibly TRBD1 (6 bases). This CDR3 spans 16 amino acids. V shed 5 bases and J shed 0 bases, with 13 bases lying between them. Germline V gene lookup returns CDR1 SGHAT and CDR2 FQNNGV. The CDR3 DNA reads TGTGCCAGCAGCACGGGACATCGGGCAACTAATGAAAAACTGTTTTTT. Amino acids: CASSTGHRATNEKLFF.

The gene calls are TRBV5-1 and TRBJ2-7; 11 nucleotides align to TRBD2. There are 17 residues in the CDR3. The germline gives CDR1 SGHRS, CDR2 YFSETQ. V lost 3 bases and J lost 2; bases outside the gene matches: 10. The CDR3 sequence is CASSYTPGTSGAYEQYF. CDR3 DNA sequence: TGCGCCAGCAGCTACACACCCGGGACTAGCGGTGCCTACGAGCAGTACTTC.

Here the CDR3 reads CASSGGPGHEQFF. CDR3 in DNA: TGTGCCAGCTCAGGGGGGCCTGGCCATGAGCAGTTCTTC. This chain joins TRBV18 and TRBJ2-1, with D perhaps assigned TRBD1 or TRBD2 (6 bases each). The CDR3 totals 13 residues. Between the trimmed V and J ends, which lost 5 bases and 8 bases, there was a span of 13 bases. Germline lookup yields CDR1 KGHSH and CDR2 LQKENI.

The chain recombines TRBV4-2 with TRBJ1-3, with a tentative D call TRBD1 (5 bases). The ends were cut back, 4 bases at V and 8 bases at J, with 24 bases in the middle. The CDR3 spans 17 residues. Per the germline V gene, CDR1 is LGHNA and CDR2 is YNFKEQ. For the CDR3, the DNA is TGTGCCAGCAGCCCTGCGCCCGGGACTTACGGTGGCGACACCATATATTTT. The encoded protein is CASSPAPGTYGGDTIYF.

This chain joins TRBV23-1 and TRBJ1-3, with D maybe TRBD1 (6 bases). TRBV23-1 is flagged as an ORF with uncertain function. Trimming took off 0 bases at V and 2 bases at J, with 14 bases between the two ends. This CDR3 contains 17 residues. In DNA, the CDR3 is TGCGCCAGCAGTCAATCGGCAGGGGCGCGTACTGGAAACACCATATATTTT. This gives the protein CASSQSAGARTGNTIYF.

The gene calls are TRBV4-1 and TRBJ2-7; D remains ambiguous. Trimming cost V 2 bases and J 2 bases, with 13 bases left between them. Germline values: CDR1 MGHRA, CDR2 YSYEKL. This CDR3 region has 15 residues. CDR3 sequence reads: CASSQRPQTPYEQYF. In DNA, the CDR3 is TGCGCCAGCAGCCAACGTCCTCAGACTCCCTACGAGCAGTACTTC.

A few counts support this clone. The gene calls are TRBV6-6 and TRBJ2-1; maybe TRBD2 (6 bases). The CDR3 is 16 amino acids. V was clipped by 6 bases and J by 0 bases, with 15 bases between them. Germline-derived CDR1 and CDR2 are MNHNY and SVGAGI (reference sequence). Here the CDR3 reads CASRRSGSSSYNEQFF. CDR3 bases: TGTGCCAGCAGGAGAAGCGGGTCGAGCTCCTACAATGAGCAGTTCTTC.